The clone carrying this TCR beta chain was counted a few times. The data derive from a study of regulatory T cells in long-lasting Graves disease. Arm-PCR of CDR3 regions and iRepertoire HTBI primers were used to build TCR beta libraries. TCRdb reprocessed the multiplex PCR reads via MiXCR and lists one record per CDR3 protein. Of approximately 290,000 distinct CDR3 sequences listed, 22% are singletons. Time point of the sample: persistent/refractory GD, antithyroid drugs over 5 years with positive TRAb. Researchers made the TCR library from RNA that was extracted from PBMCs. Graves' disease diagnosis followed American Thyroid Association guidelines. The germline V gene has CDR1 LNHNV and CDR2 YYDKDF (reference sequence). Trimming took 9 bases from V and 2 from J, leaving 10 bases between them. The CDR3 is 12 residues long.

The source material was peripheral blood mononuclear cells (PBMCs), sampled when the disease was refractory, from a patient treated with antithyroid drugs. The chain is built from TRBV15 and TRBJ1-1, with D possibly TRBD1 on 5 matching bases. The TCR originated in a female donor with Graves disease. The CDR3 bases are TGTGCCACATCGAGGGGAAACACTGAAGCTTTCTTT. Its translation: CATSRGNTEAFF.